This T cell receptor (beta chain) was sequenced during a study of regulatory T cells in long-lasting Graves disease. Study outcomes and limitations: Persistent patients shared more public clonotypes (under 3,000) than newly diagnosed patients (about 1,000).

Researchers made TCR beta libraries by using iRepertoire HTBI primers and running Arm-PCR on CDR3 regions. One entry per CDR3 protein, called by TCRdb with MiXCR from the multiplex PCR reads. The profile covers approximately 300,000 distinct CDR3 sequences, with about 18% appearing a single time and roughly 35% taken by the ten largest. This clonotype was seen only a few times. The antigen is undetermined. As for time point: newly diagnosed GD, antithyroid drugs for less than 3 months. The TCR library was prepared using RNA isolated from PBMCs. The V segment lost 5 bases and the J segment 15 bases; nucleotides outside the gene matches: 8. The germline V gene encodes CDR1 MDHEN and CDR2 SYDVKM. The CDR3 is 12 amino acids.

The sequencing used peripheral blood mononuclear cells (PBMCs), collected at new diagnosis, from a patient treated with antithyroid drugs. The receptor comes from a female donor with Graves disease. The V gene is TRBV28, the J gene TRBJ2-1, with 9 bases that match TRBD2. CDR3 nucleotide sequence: TGTGCCAGCAGTCCGACTAGCGGCCGCCGGTTCTTC. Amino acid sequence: CASSPTSGRRFF.